The next 14 T cell receptor beta chains were all read from a single sample in a study of blood T cell repertoires in COVID-19. The protocol was immunoSEQ multiplex PCR, while the TCRdb copy is restricted to in-frame clones and leaves out a portion. This table has 150,000 to 200,000 clones, about nine tenths appearing once. The sequenced sample was peripheral blood. These receptors were taken from a man aged 65 to 85 with acute or convalescent COVID-19.

V and J are TRBV10-3 and TRBJ2-5; no firm D call. The CDR3 extends over 14 amino acids. V was shortened by 0 bases and J by 3 bases, with 8 bases between the two germline ends. Germline loops: CDR1 ENHRY, CDR2 SYGVKD. The CDR3 sequence: CAISESIREETQYF. CDR3 in DNA: TGTGCCATCAGTGAGTCGATTAGAGAAGAGACCCAGTACTTC.

The rearrangement joins TRBV28 to TRBJ2-3; 12 positions agree with TRBD2. The CDR3 sequence is 17 residues long. Germline V CDR1 and CDR2: MDHEN, SYDVKM. Trimming took 6 bases from V and 2 from J; bases not matched to a gene: 9. The chain's CDR3 is CASSGASGGALTDTQYF. CDR3 DNA sequence: TGTGCCAGCAGCGGGGCTAGCGGGGGGGCGCTCACAGATACGCAGTATTTT.

The rearrangement joins TRBV2 to TRBJ2-1; 9 bases align to TRBD2. V trimming: 6 bases; J trimming: 8 bases; junction bases outside the gene matches: 5. The CDR3 runs 13 residues. The V gene's germline CDR1 is SNHLY and CDR2 FYNNEI. The CDR3 DNA reads TGTGCCAGCAGAGGACTAGCGAGAGATGAGCAGTTCTTC. Its protein product is CASRGLARDEQFF.

The gene calls are TRBV5-1 and TRBJ2-7; a possible D gene is TRBD2 (5 bases). V dropped 2 bases and J dropped 0 bases, with 12 bases sitting between them. Germline values: CDR1 SGHRS, CDR2 YFSETQ. The CDR3 spans 15 residues. CDR3 sequence reads: CASSFDGGRSYEQYF. The CDR3 nucleotides are TGCGCCAGCAGCTTTGACGGAGGCCGCTCCTACGAGCAGTACTTC.

The CDR3 here is CASSQKTGNEKLFF. CDR3 bases: TGCGCCAGCAGCCAGAAGACAGGGAATGAAAAACTGTTTTTT. The V and J genes are TRBV4-1 and TRBJ1-4, with 7 bases lining up with TRBD1. The CDR3 extends over 14 amino acids. Losses at the gene ends were 3 bases for V and 5 bases for J; bases not matched to a gene: 3. The germline gives CDR1 MGHRA, CDR2 YSYEKL.

This clone came up once. The V gene is TRBV25-1, the J gene TRBJ2-1; 10 bases map to TRBD1. Germline V gene data show CDR1 as MGHDK and CDR2 as SYGVNS. Germline trimming cut 7 bases from V and 4 bases from J; bases unmatched to any gene: 4. The CDR3 is made up of 14 amino acids. This CDR3 is CASIMGQGYNEQFF. Written as DNA, the CDR3 is TGTGCCAGCATTATGGGACAGGGGTACAATGAGCAGTTCTTC.

The table lists this clone with a few counts. The chain recombines TRBV7-2 with TRBJ1-6, with a possible D match to TRBD1 (6 bases). V lost 5 bases, J lost 7 bases, and 15 bases lay in between. CDR1 is SGHTA, CDR2 FQGNSA, per germline. The CDR3 consists of 15 residues. CDR3 bases: TGTGCCAGCAGCGCCCGACAGGCGCCGAATTCACCCCTCCACTTT. Residues: CASSARQAPNSPLHF. Based on the CDR3 plus reference TRBV7-2 and TRBJ1-6, the full variable domain is GAGVSQSPSNKVTEKGKDVELRCDPISGHTALYWYRQSLGQGLEFLIYFQGNSAPDKSGLPSDRFSAERTGGSVSTLTIQRTQQEDSAVYLCASSARQAPNSPLHFGNGTRLTVT.

The CDR3, as DNA: TGTGCTAGTGGTTCCGTAACTCTAGCGTCGAGCTCCTACAATGAGCAGTTCTTC. Amino acid sequence: CASGSVTLASSSYNEQFF. V usage is TRBV12-5 and J usage is TRBJ2-1; TRBD2 is a possible D gene (6 bases). The CDR3 runs to 18 residues. Trimming shortened V by 4 bases and J by 0 bases, and 19 bases separated the two germline ends. CDR1 is LGHNT and CDR2 is FRNRAP in the germline V gene.

The CDR3 coding sequence is TGCAGCGTTGAAGTTGTGACAGGGAGTGAAAAACTGTTTTTT. It codes for CSVEVVTGSEKLFF. The rearrangement links TRBV29-1 to TRBJ1-4; TRBD1 matches at 7 bases. The CDR3 extends over 14 amino acids. The germline V gene has CDR1 SQVTM and CDR2 ANQGSEA. The J segment lost 7 bases and the V segment lost 1 base, leaving 6 bases of the junction unmatched.

The table lists this clone with a count of one. CDR3 amino acids: CASSPGLLGEQFF. The DNA for the CDR3 is TGTGCCAGCAGCCCGGGACTATTGGGTGAGCAGTTCTTC. This sequence joins TRBV7-2 and TRBJ2-1; 7 nucleotides align to TRBD2. Germline loops: CDR1 SGHTA, CDR2 FQGNSA. The CDR3 covers 13 residues. J gave up 9 bases and V 5 bases, and 7 bases lay outside the gene matches. The full variable domain, completed using reference TRBV7-2 and TRBJ2-1, is GAGVSQSPSNKVTEKGKDVELRCDPISGHTALYWYRQSLGQGLEFLIYFQGNSAPDKSGLPSDRFSAERTGGSVSTLTIQRTQQEDSAVYLCASSPGLLGEQFFGPGTRLTVL.

V usage is TRBV30 and J usage is TRBJ1-1; D unclear. V gave up 5 bases and J gave up 3 bases, with 4 bases separating them. CDR3 length: 10 amino acids. Germline CDR1 GTSNPN, CDR2 SVGIG (reference sequence). In DNA, the CDR3 is TGTGCCTGGGTAGACACTGAAGCTTTCTTT. It translates to CAWVDTEAFF.

The chain joins TRBV25-1 to TRBJ1-5; D might be TRBD1 (5 bases). Trimming cost V 4 bases and J 1 base, with 8 bases left between them. The V gene's germline CDR1 is MGHDK and CDR2 SYGVNS. This CDR3 spans 14 amino acids. CDR3 in amino acids: CASSVGGSNQPQHF. The CDR3 coding sequence is TGTGCCAGCAGTGTGGGGGGGAGCAATCAGCCCCAGCATTTT.

This chain joins TRBV6-6 and TRBJ2-7; weak D call: TRBD2 (6 bases). V dropped 0 bases and J dropped 0 bases, with 12 bases sitting between them. The CDR3 runs 16 residues. Germline V gene data show CDR1 as MNHNY and CDR2 as SVGAGI (reference sequence). CDR3: CASSYSAKEGSYEQYF. CDR3 DNA: TGTGCCAGCAGTTACTCGGCCAAGGAGGGCTCCTACGAGCAGTACTTC.

The chain links TRBV5-6 to TRBJ1-1, with D perhaps TRBD1 (6 bases). In germline, CDR1 is SGHDT, CDR2 YYEEEE. The CDR3 length is 12 residues. V gave up 5 bases and J gave up 8 bases, with 13 bases separating them. CDR3 nucleotide sequence: TGTGCCAGCAGTCGACAGGATTCGGAAGCTTTCTTT. This codes for CASSRQDSEAFF.